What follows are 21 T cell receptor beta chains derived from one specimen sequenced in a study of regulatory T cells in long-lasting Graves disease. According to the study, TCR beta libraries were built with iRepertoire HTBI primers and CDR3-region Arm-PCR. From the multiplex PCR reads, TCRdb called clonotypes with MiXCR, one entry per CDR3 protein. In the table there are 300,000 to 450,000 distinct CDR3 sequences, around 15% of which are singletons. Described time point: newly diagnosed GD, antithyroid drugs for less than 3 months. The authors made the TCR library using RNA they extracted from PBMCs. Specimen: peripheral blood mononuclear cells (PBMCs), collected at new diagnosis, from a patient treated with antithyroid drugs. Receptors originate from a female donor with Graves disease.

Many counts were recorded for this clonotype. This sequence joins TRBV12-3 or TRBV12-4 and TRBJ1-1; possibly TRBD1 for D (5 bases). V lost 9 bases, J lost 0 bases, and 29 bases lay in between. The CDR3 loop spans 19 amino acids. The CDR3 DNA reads TGTGCCAGACGAATTGGGGACTTGATGAAGGACTACATGAACACTGAAGCTTTCTTT. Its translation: CARRIGDLMKDYMNTEAFF.

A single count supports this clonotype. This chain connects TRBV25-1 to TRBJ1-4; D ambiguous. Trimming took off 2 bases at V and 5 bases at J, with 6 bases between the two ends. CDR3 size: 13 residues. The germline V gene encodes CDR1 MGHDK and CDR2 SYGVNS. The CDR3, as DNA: TGTGCCAGCAGTGAAGGAGCGAATGAAAAACTGTTTTTT. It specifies CASSEGANEKLFF.

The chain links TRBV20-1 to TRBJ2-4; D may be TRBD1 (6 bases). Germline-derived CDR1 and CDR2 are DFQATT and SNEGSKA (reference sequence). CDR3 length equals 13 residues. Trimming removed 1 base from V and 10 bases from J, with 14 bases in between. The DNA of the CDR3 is TGCAGTGCTAGAGTAGGGGGAGTTGGTATTCAGTACTTC. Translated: CSARVGGVGIQYF.

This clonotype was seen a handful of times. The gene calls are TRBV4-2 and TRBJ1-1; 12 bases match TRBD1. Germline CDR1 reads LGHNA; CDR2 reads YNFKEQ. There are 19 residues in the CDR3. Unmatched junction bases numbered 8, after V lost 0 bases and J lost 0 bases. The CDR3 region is CASSQDPGTGGYMNTEAFF. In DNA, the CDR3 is TGTGCCAGCAGCCAAGATCCGGGGACAGGGGGCTATATGAACACTGAAGCTTTCTTT.

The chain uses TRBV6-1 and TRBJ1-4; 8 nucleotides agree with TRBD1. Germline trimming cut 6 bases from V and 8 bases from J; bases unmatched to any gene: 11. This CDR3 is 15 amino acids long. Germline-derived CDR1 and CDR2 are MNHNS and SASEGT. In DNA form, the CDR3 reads TGTGCCAGCAGACCCGACAGGGGTTTGGGGGAAAAACTGTTTTTT. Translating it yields CASRPDRGLGEKLFF.

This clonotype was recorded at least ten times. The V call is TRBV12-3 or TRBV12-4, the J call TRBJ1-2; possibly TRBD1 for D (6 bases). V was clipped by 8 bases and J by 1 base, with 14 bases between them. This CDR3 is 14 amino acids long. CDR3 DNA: TGTGCCAGCCAAACAGGGATTCTTAACTATGGCTACACCTTC. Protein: CASQTGILNYGYTF.

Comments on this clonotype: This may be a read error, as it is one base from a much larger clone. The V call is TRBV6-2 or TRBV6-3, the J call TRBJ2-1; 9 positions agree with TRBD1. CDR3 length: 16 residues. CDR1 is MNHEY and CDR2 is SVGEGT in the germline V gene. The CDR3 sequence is CASGYAGTGPYNEQFF. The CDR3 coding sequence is TGTGCCAGCGGTTACGCCGGGACAGGGCCCTACAATGAGCAGTTCTTC.

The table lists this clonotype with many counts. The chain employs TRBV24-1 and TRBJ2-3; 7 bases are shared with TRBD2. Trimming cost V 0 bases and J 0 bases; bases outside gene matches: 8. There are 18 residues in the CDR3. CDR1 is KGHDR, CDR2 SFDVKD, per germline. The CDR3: CATSDLREADSSTDTQYF. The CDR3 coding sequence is TGTGCCACCAGTGATTTGCGGGAGGCAGATTCTAGCACAGATACGCAGTATTTT.

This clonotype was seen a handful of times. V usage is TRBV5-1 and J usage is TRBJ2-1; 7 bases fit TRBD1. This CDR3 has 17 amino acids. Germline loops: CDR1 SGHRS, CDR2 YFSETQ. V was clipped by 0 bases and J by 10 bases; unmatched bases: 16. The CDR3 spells CASSLVLRKGAENEQFF. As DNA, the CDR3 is TGCGCCAGCAGCTTGGTCCTACGTAAGGGGGCCGAAAACGAGCAGTTCTTC.

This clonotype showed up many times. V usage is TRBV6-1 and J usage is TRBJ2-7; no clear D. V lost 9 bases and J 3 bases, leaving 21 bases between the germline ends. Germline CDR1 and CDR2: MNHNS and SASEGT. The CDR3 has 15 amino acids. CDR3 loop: CARVRSDGENYEQYF. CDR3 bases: TGTGCCAGAGTCAGATCGGACGGTGAGAACTACGAGCAGTACTTC.

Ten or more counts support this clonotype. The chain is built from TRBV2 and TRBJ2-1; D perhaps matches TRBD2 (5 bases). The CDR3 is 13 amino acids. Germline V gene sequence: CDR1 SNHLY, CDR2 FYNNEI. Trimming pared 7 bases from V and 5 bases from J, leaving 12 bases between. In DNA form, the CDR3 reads TGTGCCAGCACATGGCGGGTTAACAATGAGCAGTTCTTC. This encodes CASTWRVNNEQFF. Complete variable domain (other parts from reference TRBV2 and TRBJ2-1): EPEVTQTPSHQVTQMGQEVILRCVPISNHLYFYWYRQILGQKVEFLVSFYNNEISEKSEIFDDQFSVERPDGSNFTLKIRSTKLEDSAMYFCASTWRVNNEQFFGPGTRLTVL.

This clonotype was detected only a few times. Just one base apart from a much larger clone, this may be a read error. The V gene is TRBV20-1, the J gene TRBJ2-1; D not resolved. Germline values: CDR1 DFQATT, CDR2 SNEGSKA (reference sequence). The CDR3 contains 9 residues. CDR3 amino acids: CSASTEQSF. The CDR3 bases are TGCAGTGCTAGTACTGAGCAGTCCTTC.

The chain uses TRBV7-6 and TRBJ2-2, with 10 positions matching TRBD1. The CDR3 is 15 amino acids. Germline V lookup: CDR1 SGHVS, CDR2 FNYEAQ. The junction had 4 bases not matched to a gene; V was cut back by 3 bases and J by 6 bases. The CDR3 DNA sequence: TGTGCCAGCAGCTTGACAGGGGGCCGGGCCGGGGAGCTGTTTTTT. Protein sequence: CASSLTGGRAGELFF.

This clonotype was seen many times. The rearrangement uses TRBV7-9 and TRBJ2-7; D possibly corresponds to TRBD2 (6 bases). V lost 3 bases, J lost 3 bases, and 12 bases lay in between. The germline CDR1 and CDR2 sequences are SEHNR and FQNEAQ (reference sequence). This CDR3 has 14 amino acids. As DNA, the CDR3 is TGTGCCAGCAGCTTTGGGGGGAGTGGCTACGAGCAGTACTTC. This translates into CASSFGGSGYEQYF.

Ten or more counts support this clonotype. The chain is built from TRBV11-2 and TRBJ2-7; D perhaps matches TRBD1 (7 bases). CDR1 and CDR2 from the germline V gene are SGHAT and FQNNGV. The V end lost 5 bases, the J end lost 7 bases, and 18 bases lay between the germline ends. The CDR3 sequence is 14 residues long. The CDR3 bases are TGTGCCAGCAGCCAGGGGGGCCAGGCGCGGGAGCAGTACTTC. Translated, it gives CASSQGGQAREQYF.

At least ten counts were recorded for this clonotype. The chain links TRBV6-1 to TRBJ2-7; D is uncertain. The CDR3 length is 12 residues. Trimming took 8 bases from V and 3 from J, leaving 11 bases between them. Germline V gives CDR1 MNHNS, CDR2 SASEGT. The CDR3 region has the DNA TGTGCCAGCCTGGAGAGGAGCTACGAGCAGTACTTC. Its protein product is CASLERSYEQYF.

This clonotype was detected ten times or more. The CDR3 here is CASSLFPGLNYEQYF. The DNA of the CDR3 is TGTGCCAGCAGCTTATTCCCGGGACTTAACTACGAGCAGTACTTC. The V and J genes are TRBV7-3 and TRBJ2-7, with D maybe TRBD2 (6 bases). Trimming stripped 2 bases from V and 3 bases from J, with 14 bases between. CDR1 and CDR2 (germline): SGHTA, FQGTGA. This CDR3 spans 15 amino acids.

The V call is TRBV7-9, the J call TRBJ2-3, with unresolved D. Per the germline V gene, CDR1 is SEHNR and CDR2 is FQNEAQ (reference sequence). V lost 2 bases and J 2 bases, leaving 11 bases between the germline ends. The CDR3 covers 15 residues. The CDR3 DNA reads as TGTGCCAGCAGCTTATCCTTGGAAGCCACAGATACGCAGTATTTT. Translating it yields CASSLSLEATDTQYF.

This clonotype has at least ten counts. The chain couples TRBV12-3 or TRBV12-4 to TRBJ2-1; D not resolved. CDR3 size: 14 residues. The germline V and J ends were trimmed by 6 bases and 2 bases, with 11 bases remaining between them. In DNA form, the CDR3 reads TGTGCCAGCAGCCCTCGGGCCCCCTACAATGAGCAGTTCTTC. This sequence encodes CASSPRAPYNEQFF.

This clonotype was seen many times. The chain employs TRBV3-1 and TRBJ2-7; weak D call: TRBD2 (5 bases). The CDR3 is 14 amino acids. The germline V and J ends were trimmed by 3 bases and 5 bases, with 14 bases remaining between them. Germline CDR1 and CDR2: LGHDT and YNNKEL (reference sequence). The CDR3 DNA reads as TGTGCCAGCAGCCATTTCCCTGATAGCGACGAGCAGTACTTC. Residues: CASSHFPDSDEQYF.

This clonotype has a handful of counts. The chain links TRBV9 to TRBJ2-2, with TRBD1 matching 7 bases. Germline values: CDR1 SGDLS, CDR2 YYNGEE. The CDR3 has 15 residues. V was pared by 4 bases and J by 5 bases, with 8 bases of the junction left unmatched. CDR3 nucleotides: TGTGCCAGCAGCAAAGGGGGCGCCGGTACCGGGGAGCTGTTTTTT. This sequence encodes CASSKGGAGTGELFF. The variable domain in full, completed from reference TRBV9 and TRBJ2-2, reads DSGVTQTPKHLITATGQRVTLRCSPRSGDLSVYWYQQSLDQGLQFLIQYYNGEERAKGNILERFSAQQFPDLHSELNLSSLELGDSALYFCASSKGGAGTGELFFGEGSRLTVL.